This TCR beta chain was retrieved from a study of blood T cell repertoires in COVID-19 (dated by TCRdb to the early 2020s). Some background on the complete study: Collaborator samples came from the United States, Italy and Spain and covered acute and convalescent phases of COVID-19. The prospective study material was composed of cDNA or gDNA derived from T cells, B-cell-depleted T cells, or PBMCs. Subjects who had been exposed to COVID-19, were actively infected with it, or had recovered from it provided the deeply sampled blood TCRbeta repertoires that made up the dataset. A freely available public database, intended as a resource for researchers studying the immune response to SARS-CoV-2, is where the repertoires were released. The samples were drawn from two sources: the first 160 participants of the ongoing ImmuneRACE study, and 950 to 1,500 subjects contributed by 6 global collaborators. Sample metadata almost always included a de-identified subject ID, COVID-19 status, age in years and sex. Where available, HLA class I and class II types were taken from metadata supplied by the sample provider and were not determined by assay-based typing.

In regard to this clone: This receptor's antigen is unknown. No base quality information exists; no much larger clone differs at one position.

The collaborating institutions used their own protocols to collect whole blood in K2EDTA tubes. For TCRbeta analysis, collaborators shipped samples in one of three forms: frozen whole blood, isolated PBMCs, or DNA extracted from either of those sample types. The germline V gene provides CDR1 LGHNA and CDR2 YSLEER. The junction carries 13 bases between V and J, which are trimmed by 0 bases and 8 bases respectively. The CDR3 covers 14 residues, taking in both the cysteine and the phenylalanine. The DNA shown is the 42-base CDR3, in frame from base 1. Study-level results and caveats: The amount of clinical and demographic metadata varied by source and participant and was provided uncurated.

TCRbeta CDR3 regions were amplified from genomic DNA by means of the immunoSEQ Assay, a bias-controlled multiplex PCR. Per the authors' processing: Nucleated cell counts per sample were estimated from amplification of reference gene primers within the assay. To quantify the absolute abundance of each unique TCRbeta CDR3 rearrangement, sequence reads were collapsed and filtered. For each sample, productive Simpson clonality was calculated as the square root of Simpson's diversity index across productive rearrangements. TCRdb retrieved this table from immuneACCESS and kept in-frame rearrangements only. Not all clones are present; in checked studies, unresolved V genes account for under half, and no reason is known for the remainder. Clone size and the V and J calls come from that table; the DNA yielded D and trimming. Across this sample there are 45,000 to 50,000 clones, with 83% seen only once. The biggest ten clones account for roughly 8% of the sample.

This TCR was sampled from an older man in a cohort sampled during active COVID-19. The source material was peripheral blood. The chain is made from TRBV4-3 and TRBJ1-2; the D gene cannot be resolved reliably. The bases are TGCGCCAGCAGCCAAGATGCGGGAGGTTTGGGCTACACCTTC. This encodes CASSQDAGGLGYTF.